This TCR beta chain comes out of a study of CD8 T cells in Susac syndrome. General study points: Susac CD8+ cells expanded clonally the most in TEMRA cells and in active patients.

Concerning this clonotype: Its target is unknown.

After extraction with the RNeasy kit, about 0.45 to 1 ug of the RNA was reverse transcribed using random hexamers. It was immunoSEQ multiplex PCR that amplified TCR beta CDR3 across 54 Vbeta and 13 Jbeta. TCRdb ran MiXCR on the immunoSEQ multiplex PCR reads and lists one entry per CDR3 protein. Here the sample spans some 140,000 distinct CDR3 sequences, 95% being singletons. The V gene end was trimmed by 7 bases and the J gene end by 5 bases; junction bases not matched to a gene: 6. The length of the CDR3 is 13 residues. Germline V lookup: CDR1 SQVTM, CDR2 ANQGSEA. This clonotype was obtained from a human donor with Susac syndrome. The chain joins TRBV29-1 to TRBJ2-5; 11 bases line up with TRBD1. Sequencing was carried out using CD8+ T cells from PBMCs. This CDR3 reads CSAGTGGRETQYF. The CDR3 nucleotides are TGCAGCGCGGGGACAGGGGGGCGGGAGACCCAGTACTTC.